This TCR beta chain was documented in a study of cytomegalovirus exposure and HLA in healthy donors. Study results and caveats: Certain indistinguishable V segments, among them TRBV6-2 and TRBV6-3, were excluded. Cytomegalovirus-associated TCR beta chains were listed, numbering over 150. The study carried out a later analysis of TCR beta sequences. It associated some 17,000 of them with specific HLA alleles at a false discovery rate of 0.05.

About this clone: No antigen is known for it.

PCR amplification relied on 60 Vbeta primers (plus 13 Jbeta primers). The assay was immunoSEQ multiplex PCR, and TCRdb's table has in-frame clones only and misses some. The data show around 150,000 clones, about 74% seen once. The CDR3 length is 15 residues. Germline V gene sequence: CDR1 MDHEN, CDR2 SYDVKM. With 4 bases clipped from V and 4 bases from J, the junction kept 10 bases outside the gene matches. The sequence was obtained from a man in his forties or fifties in good health and CMV-seronegative. Material: PBMCs. This chain uses TRBV28 with TRBJ2-7; 7 bases are shared with TRBD1. CDR3 coding DNA: TGTGCCAGCAGTTCTCAGGGGGAGCTGTTATACGAGCAGTACTTC. This sequence encodes CASSSQGELLYEQYF. The whole variable domain, filled in from reference TRBV28 and TRBJ2-7, reads DVKVTQSSRYLVKRTGEKVFLECVQDMDHENMFWYRQDPGLGLRLIYFSYDVKMKEKGDIPEGYSVSREKKERFSLILESASTNQTSMYLCASSSQGELLYEQYFGPGTRLTVT.